Following are 27 T cell receptor beta chains from one sample sequenced in a study of T cells in Graves' hyperthyroidism and ophthalmopathy. TCR beta CDR3 region amplification was performed from RNA transcripts. Initially, a first-round RT-PCR of the TCR CDR3 employed the HTBI primer set. Each CDR3 protein is one row after TCRdb ran MiXCR on the multiplex PCR reads. This table holds a few hundred thousand distinct CDR3 sequences, about half found once. The specimen was peripheral blood or thyroid tissue (not recorded which). These receptors were obtained from a woman aged 18-29 years with Graves' hyperthyroidism.

This chain joins TRBV9 and TRBJ1-6; 10 nucleotides align to TRBD1. With V trimmed by 3 bases and J by 10 bases, 4 bases remained unmatched. CDR3 length: 14 amino acids. Per the germline V gene, CDR1 is SGDLS and CDR2 is YYNGEE. The CDR3, as DNA: TGTGCCAGCAGCGCGGAGACAGGGGGCTCACCCCTCCACTTT. Its protein product is CASSAETGGSPLHF.

With regard to this clonotype: One end of the junction varies from germline; a read error may be responsible. The gene calls are TRBV4-3 and TRBJ2-7, with TRBD2 matching 7 bases. Germline CDR1 and CDR2: LGHNA and YSLEER. The CDR3 covers 15 residues. The CDR3 loop is CASSPTSESSYKQYF. In DNA, the CDR3 is TGCGCCAGCAGCCCCACTAGCGAGAGCTCCTACAAGCAGTACTTC.

This clonotype was picked up a small number of times. A junction end diverges from the germline sequence, so it may reflect a read error. The rearrangement links TRBV6-1 to TRBJ1-2; no clear D gene. Germline V gene sequence: CDR1 MNHNS, CDR2 SASEGT. The CDR3 covers 13 residues. CDR3 DNA: TGTGCCAGCAGTGAAAGTGCAGGCTATGGCCACACCTTC. Its protein is CASSESAGYGHTF.

The chain uses TRBV18 and TRBJ1-3; no definite D call. The CDR3 contains 15 residues. CDR1 and CDR2 from the germline V gene are KGHSH and LQKENI. Trimming shortened V by 2 bases and J by 3 bases, and 11 bases separated the two germline ends. CDR3 bases: TGTGCCAGCTCACCATACACTGGAGGTGGAAACACCATATATTTT. It translates to CASSPYTGGGNTIYF. Based on the CDR3 plus reference TRBV18 and TRBJ1-3, the full variable domain is NAGVMQNPRHLVRRRGQEARLRCSPMKGHSHVYWYRQLPEEGLKFMVYLQKENIIDESGMPKERFSAEFPKEGPSILRIQQVVRGDSAAYFCASSPYTGGGNTIYFGEGSWLTVV.

The V and J genes are TRBV5-1 and TRBJ2-6; D not resolved. The V end lost 3 bases, the J end lost 0 bases, and 13 bases lay between the germline ends. The CDR3 has 17 amino acids. Germline V gene data show CDR1 as SGHRS and CDR2 as YFSETQ. CDR3 sequence reads: CASSWGPKSSGANVLTF. The CDR3 DNA reads TGCGCCAGCAGCTGGGGTCCCAAGAGCTCTGGGGCCAACGTCCTGACTTTC.

About this clonotype: A junction boundary mismatches the germline segment, possibly from a read error. CDR3 sequence (DNA): TGTGCCAGCAGCCAAGATTTTGGGGGGAGACGCCACGAGCGGTACTTC. This codes for CASSQDFGGRRHERYF. The chain couples TRBV2 to TRBJ2-7; tentatively, D is TRBD2 (6 bases). The V gene's germline CDR1 is SNHLY and CDR2 FYNNEI. The CDR3 has 16 residues.

Concerning this clonotype: A much more abundant neighbour one base away suggests this may be a read error. This chain joins TRBV9 and TRBJ1-2; 9 nucleotides agree with TRBD1. The junction had 7 bases not matched to a gene; V was cut back by 7 bases and J by 6 bases. This CDR3 contains 13 residues. Germline lookup yields CDR1 SGDLS and CDR2 YYNGEE. The CDR3: CASGGTGLNGYTF. The DNA of the CDR3 is TGTGCCAGCGGCGGGACAGGGTTGAATGGCTACACCTTC.

This clonotype came up many times. The chain recombines TRBV29-1 with TRBJ1-4, with D hard to call. Germline CDR1 and CDR2: SQVTM and ANQGSEA. There are 12 residues in the CDR3. The germline V and J ends were trimmed by 2 bases and 3 bases, with 4 bases remaining between them. CDR3 region: CSVESPNEKLFF. The CDR3 DNA follows: TGCAGCGTTGAAAGCCCTAATGAAAAACTGTTTTTT.

This clonotype has just one count. Compared with germline, one end of the junction differs, possibly owing to a read error. The chain links TRBV7-2 to TRBJ2-2; 7 nucleotides line up with TRBD1. This CDR3 has 15 residues. Germline V lookup: CDR1 SGHTA, CDR2 FQGNSA. The CDR3 protein is CASSYTTGNTGELSW. The CDR3 DNA reads TGTGCCAGCAGCTACACGACAGGGAACACCGGGGAGCTGTCTTGG.

This clonotype was seen many times. The chain has TRBV6-6 and TRBJ2-7; TRBD1 might be the D (6 bases). Germline V gene sequence: CDR1 MNHNY, CDR2 SVGAGI (reference sequence). The V and J ends lost 5 bases and 4 bases respectively, with 18 bases between them. CDR3 length: 15 amino acids. For the CDR3, the DNA is TGTGCCAGCAGTGGACCTACAGGGATGGGTTACGAGCAGTACTTC. Translating it yields CASSGPTGMGYEQYF.

This clonotype was counted between two and nine times. The chain has TRBV7-2 and TRBJ2-5; 13 nucleotides match TRBD2. The CDR3 is 16 amino acids. Per the germline V gene, CDR1 is SGHTA and CDR2 is FQGNSA. J gave up 3 bases and V 6 bases, and 7 bases lay outside the gene matches. The CDR3 here is CASRPGLAGEEETQYF. CDR3 sequence (DNA): TGTGCCAGCAGGCCCGGACTAGCGGGGGAGGAAGAGACCCAGTACTTC.

The chain couples TRBV7-9 to TRBJ1-1; TRBD1 matches at 12 bases. CDR1 and CDR2 (germline): SEHNR, FQNEAQ (reference sequence). This CDR3 spans 16 amino acids. V lost 5 bases to trimming and J lost 3 bases; unmatched junction nucleotides: 7. The CDR3 DNA sequence: TGTGCCAGCAGCCCGGGGACAGGGGGCTTGCACACTGAAGCTTTCTTT. Translating it yields CASSPGTGGLHTEAFF.

The J gene is TRBJ2-1, the V gene TRBV2, with a tentative D call TRBD1 (5 bases). Germline V gene sequence: CDR1 SNHLY, CDR2 FYNNEI. The germline V and J ends were trimmed by 6 bases and 2 bases, with 14 bases remaining between them. The length of the CDR3 is 15 residues. For the CDR3, the DNA is TGTGCCAGCAGCGTAGCCCAGGGCCCCTACAATGAGCAGTTCTTC. This sequence encodes CASSVAQGPYNEQFF.

The gene calls are TRBV7-2 and TRBJ1-1, with D unresolved. Trimming shortened V by 8 bases and J by 5 bases, and 15 bases separated the two germline ends. CDR3 length equals 13 residues. The V gene's germline CDR1 is SGHTA and CDR2 FQGNSA. The CDR3 DNA sequence: TGTGCCAGCTCACCCGGGAGGCAAACTGAAGCTTTCTTT. It yields the protein CASSPGRQTEAFF. Together with reference TRBV7-2 and TRBJ1-1, the CDR3 gives the full variable domain: GAGVSQSPSNKVTEKGKDVELRCDPISGHTALYWYRQSLGQGLEFLIYFQGNSAPDKSGLPSDRFSAERTGGSVSTLTIQRTQQEDSAVYLCASSPGRQTEAFFGQGTRLTVV.

This chain uses TRBV7-2 with TRBJ1-1; D call uncertain. The CDR3 has 16 amino acids. V was cut by 2 bases and J by 6 bases, with 19 bases left in between. CDR1 is SGHTA and CDR2 is FQGNSA in the germline V gene. The CDR3 here is CASSLYYLRVGAEAFF. The CDR3 bases are TGTGCCAGCAGCTTATATTATTTGCGGGTTGGGGCTGAAGCTTTCTTT.

Relative to its sample, this clonotype is medium-sized. The V call is TRBV24-1, the J call TRBJ2-5, with D uncertain. Germline CDR1 is KGHDR and CDR2 is SFDVKD. The CDR3 is made up of 14 amino acids. The V end was cut by 4 bases, the J end by 4 bases, with 12 bases between. The CDR3 DNA sequence: TGTGCCACCAGTGACTCGACCTACCGAGAGACCCAGTACTTC. Translating gives CATSDSTYRETQYF.

This clonotype was observed many times. V is TRBV6-6 and J is TRBJ2-2; D might be TRBD1 (5 bases). The CDR3 covers 13 residues. Trimming shortened V by 8 bases and J by 1 base, and 8 bases separated the two germline ends. Germline V gene lookup returns CDR1 MNHNY and CDR2 SVGAGI (reference sequence). The CDR3 bases are TGTGCCAGCGGGGCACGGAACACCGGGGAGCTGTTTTTT. Encoded protein: CASGARNTGELFF.

This chain connects TRBV12-3 or TRBV12-4 to TRBJ1-5; the D gene is possibly TRBD1 (6 bases). V was clipped by 1 base and J by 2 bases, with 15 bases between them. There are 17 residues in the CDR3. CDR3 DNA: TGTGCCAGCAGTTTAGTGGCGGGCCCAGGGGGCAATCAGCCCCAGCATTTT. Translation gives CASSLVAGPGGNQPQHF.

This clonotype was counted only a few times. V usage is TRBV7-6 and J usage is TRBJ2-1; TRBD1 might be the D (6 bases). The germline V gene encodes CDR1 SGHVS and CDR2 FNYEAQ. CDR3 length: 16 amino acids. V was trimmed by 5 bases and J by 9 bases, leaving 23 bases between them. The CDR3 coding sequence is TGTGCCAGCAGCCCGGCCACAGGGCGGTCATCTGGTGAGCAGTTCTTC. The encoded protein is CASSPATGRSSGEQFF.

This clonotype came up many times. The J gene is TRBJ2-5, the V gene TRBV7-2, with unresolved D. CDR1 and CDR2 (germline): SGHTA, FQGNSA. This CDR3 has 13 residues. The V end was cut by 5 bases, the J end by 3 bases, with 10 bases between. The CDR3 nucleotides are TGTGCCAGCAGCCAAGCTAGGGAAGAGACCCAGTACTTC. Translating gives CASSQAREETQYF.

This chain connects TRBV5-1 to TRBJ1-4; 8 bases align to TRBD1. Trimming at V came to 2 bases and at J to 8 bases, leaving 14 bases not matched to a gene. The CDR3 totals 17 residues. Germline-derived CDR1 and CDR2 are SGHRS and YFSETQ. The CDR3 DNA is TGCGCCAGCAGCTTCGGACAGGGAGGCTACGGGGGCGAAAAACTGTTTTTT. Amino acid sequence: CASSFGQGGYGGEKLFF.

At least ten counts were recorded for this clonotype. The chain employs TRBV7-9 and TRBJ2-5; D is unclear. The CDR3 is 14 residues long. V was pared by 1 base and J by 1 base, with 7 bases between. Per germline, CDR1 SEHNR and CDR2 FQNEAQ (reference sequence). In DNA form, the CDR3 reads TGTGCCAGCAGCTTAGGCGCTAGCCAAGAGACCCAGTACTTC. The encoded protein is CASSLGASQETQYF.

The sample holds many counts of this clonotype. The chain employs TRBV4-1 and TRBJ2-7, with 9 nucleotides matching TRBD1. Germline-derived CDR1 and CDR2 are MGHRA and YSYEKL. The CDR3 has 16 residues. The junction had 9 bases not matched to a gene; V was cut back by 0 bases and J by 6 bases. The CDR3 DNA follows: TGCGCCAGCAGCCAAGATACAGGGACAGGGACCCTCGAGCAGTACTTC. It specifies CASSQDTGTGTLEQYF.

Concerning this clonotype itself: Compared with germline, one end of the junction differs, possibly owing to a read error. The chain links TRBV7-9 to TRBJ2-7; 11 bases match TRBD2. Germline CDR1 SEHNR, CDR2 FQNEAQ (reference sequence). The CDR3 contains 15 residues. DNA of the CDR3: TGTGCCAGCAGCCCTCTAGCGGGAGGCCCCTACGGGCAGTACTTC. Amino acid sequence: CASSPLAGGPYGQYF.

The rearrangement joins TRBV29-1 to TRBJ1-1; TRBD1 aligns across 8 bases. The junction had 10 bases not matched to a gene; V was cut back by 6 bases and J by 4 bases. The CDR3 runs 14 residues. Germline V lookup: CDR1 SQVTM, CDR2 ANQGSEA. CDR3 region: CSVKGEQGGTEAFF. DNA for the CDR3: TGCAGCGTCAAAGGGGAACAGGGGGGCACTGAAGCTTTCTTT.

The rearrangement joins TRBV7-9 to TRBJ2-7, with a possible D match to TRBD2 (5 bases). Trimming shortened V by 6 bases and J by 6 bases, and 27 bases separated the two germline ends. This CDR3 comprises 17 residues. Germline V lookup: CDR1 SEHNR, CDR2 FQNEAQ (reference sequence). CDR3 loop: CASRLLESQGGVGEQYF. In DNA form, the CDR3 reads TGTGCCAGCAGGTTATTGGAAAGCCAAGGAGGAGTTGGCGAGCAGTACTTC.

This chain links TRBV29-1 with TRBJ2-7; 8 nucleotides line up with TRBD1. The CDR3 runs 12 residues. CDR1 SQVTM and CDR2 ANQGSEA come from the germline V gene. In nucleotides, the CDR3 is TGCAGACTTGGACAGGGCGGGGACGAGCAGTACTTC. Amino acids: CRLGQGGDEQYF.